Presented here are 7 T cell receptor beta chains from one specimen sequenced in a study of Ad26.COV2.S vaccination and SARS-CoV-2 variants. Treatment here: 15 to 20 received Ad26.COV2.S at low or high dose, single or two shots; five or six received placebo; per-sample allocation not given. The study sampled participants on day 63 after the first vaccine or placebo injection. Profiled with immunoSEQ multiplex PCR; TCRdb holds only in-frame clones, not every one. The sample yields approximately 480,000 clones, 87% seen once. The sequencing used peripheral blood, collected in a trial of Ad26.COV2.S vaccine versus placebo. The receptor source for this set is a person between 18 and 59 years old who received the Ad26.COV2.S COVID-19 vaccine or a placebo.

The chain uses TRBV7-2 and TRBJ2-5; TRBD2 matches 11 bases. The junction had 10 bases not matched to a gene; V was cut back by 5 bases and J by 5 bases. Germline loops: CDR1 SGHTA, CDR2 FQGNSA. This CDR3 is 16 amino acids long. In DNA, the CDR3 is TGTGCCAGCAGCCCCCGACTAGCGGGGCTATGGGAGACCCAGTACTTC. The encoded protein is CASSPRLAGLWETQYF.

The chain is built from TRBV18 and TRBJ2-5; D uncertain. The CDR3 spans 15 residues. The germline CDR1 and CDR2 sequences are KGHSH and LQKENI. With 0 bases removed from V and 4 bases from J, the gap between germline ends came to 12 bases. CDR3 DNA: TGTGCCAGCTCACCACCGAATCCCCCACTAGAGACCCAGTACTTC. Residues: CASSPPNPPLETQYF.

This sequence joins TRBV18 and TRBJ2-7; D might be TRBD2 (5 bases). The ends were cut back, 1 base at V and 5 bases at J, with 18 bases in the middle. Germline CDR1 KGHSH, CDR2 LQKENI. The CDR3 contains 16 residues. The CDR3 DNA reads TGTGCCAGCTCACCACTCGTAATGGGCATCGGGGACGAGCAGTACTTC. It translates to CASSPLVMGIGDEQYF.

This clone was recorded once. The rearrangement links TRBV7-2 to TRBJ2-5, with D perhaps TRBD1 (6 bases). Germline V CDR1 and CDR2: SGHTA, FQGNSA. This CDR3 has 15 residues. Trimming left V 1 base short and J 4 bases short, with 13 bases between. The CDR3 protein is CASSLGTEYLETQYF. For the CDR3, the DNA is TGTGCCAGCAGCTTAGGGACAGAATACTTAGAGACCCAGTACTTC.

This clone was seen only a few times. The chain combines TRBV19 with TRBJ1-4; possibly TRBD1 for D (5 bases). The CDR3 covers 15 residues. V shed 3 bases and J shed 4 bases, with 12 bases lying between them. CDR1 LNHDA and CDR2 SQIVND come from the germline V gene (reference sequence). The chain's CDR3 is CASSIRAAFNEKLFF. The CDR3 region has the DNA TGTGCCAGTAGTATCAGGGCGGCCTTTAATGAAAAACTGTTTTTT.

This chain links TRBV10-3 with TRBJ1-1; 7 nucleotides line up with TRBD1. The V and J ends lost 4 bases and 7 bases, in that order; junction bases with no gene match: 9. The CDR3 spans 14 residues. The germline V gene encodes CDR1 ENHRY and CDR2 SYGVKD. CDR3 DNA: TGTGCCATCAGTGGATCCTTACAGGGGCGTGAAGCTTTCTTT. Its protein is CAISGSLQGREAFF.

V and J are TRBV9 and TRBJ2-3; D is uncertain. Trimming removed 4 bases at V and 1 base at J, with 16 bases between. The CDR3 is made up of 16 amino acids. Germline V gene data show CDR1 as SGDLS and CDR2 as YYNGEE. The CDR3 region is CASSPPGLLRTDTQYF. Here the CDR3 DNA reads TGTGCCAGCAGCCCACCCGGGCTTCTTCGCACAGATACGCAGTATTTT.